The present entry profiles one TCR beta chain with its context. What it recognizes is unknown. The sample is drawn from a study of T cell repertoires in cytomegalovirus infection. CDR1 is SGHVS and CDR2 is FQNEAQ in the germline V gene. J was trimmed by 0 bases and V by 5 bases; bases with no gene match: 7. The CDR3 covers 15 residues. TCRdb called the reads again in MiXCR, with one record for every CDR3 protein. The sample shows approximately 1,000,000 distinct CDR3 sequences, roughly 30% of them seen only once. The sample was cultured CD8+ T cells from PBMCs, taken from culture after CMV antigen stimulation. The TCR was taken from a human donor in good health (CMV status not recorded). Some clones in this sample may be carry-over from other donors' samples. The V and J genes are TRBV7-8 and TRBJ2-7; 7 positions agree with TRBD1. CDR3 bases: TGTGCCAGCAGCCCGGGACAGTGGAGCTCCTACGAGCAGTACGTC. It specifies CASSPGQWSSYEQYV.